This TCR beta chain was captured in a study of T cells after yellow fever vaccination. Study in general: CD3, CD45RA, CCR7 and CD95 were used to sort EM, EMRA, CM and Tscm memory subsets. The SMART-Seq v4 Ultra Low Input method served to prepare the low-cell-number fractions.

Findings and caveats of the study: Clones that expanded after primary vaccination mostly reappeared after the booster (96% CD4, roughly 90% CD8).

Between the trimmed V and J ends, which lost 4 bases and 9 bases, there was a span of 12 bases. This CDR3 has 13 residues. Germline V gene lookup returns CDR1 SGHTA and CDR2 FQGTGA. Comment on this clonotype: A read error may explain this, as a much larger clone is one base away.

As TCR cDNA was made by 5'RACE template switching, a universal primer site and UMIs were added. TCRdb re-analysed the 5' RACE reads in MiXCR, keeping a single row per CDR3 protein. The data hold approximately 32,000 distinct CDR3 sequences, with roughly a tenth observed a single time. V and J are TRBV7-3 and TRBJ2-2, with D possibly TRBD2 on 5 matching bases. The source is a man between 18 and 29 years old who received the YFV17D yellow fever vaccine. The sequences come from PBMCs, either bulk or a sorted T-cell subset (CD4+, CD8+, memory, or dextramer-sorted; not recorded which), collected approximately 15 days after the first yellow fever vaccination. The CDR3 DNA follows: TGTGCCAGCAGCTCCCTCGGGAACTGGGAGCTGTTTTTT. This translates into CASSSLGNWELFF.